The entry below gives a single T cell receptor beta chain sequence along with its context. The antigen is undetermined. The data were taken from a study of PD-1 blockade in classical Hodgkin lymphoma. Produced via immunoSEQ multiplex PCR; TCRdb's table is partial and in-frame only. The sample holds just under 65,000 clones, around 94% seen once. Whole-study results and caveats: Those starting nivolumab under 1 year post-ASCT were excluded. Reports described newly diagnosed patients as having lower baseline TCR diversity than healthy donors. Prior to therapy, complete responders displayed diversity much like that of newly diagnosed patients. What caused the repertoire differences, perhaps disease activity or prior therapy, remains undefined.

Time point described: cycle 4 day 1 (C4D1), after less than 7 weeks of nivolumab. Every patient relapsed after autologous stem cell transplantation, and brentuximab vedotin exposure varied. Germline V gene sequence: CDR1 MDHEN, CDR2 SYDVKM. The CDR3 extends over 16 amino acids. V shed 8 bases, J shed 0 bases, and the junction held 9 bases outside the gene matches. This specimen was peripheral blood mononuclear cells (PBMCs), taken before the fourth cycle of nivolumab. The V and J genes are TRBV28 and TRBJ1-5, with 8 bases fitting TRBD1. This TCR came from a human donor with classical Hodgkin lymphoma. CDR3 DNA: TGTGCCAGCTATACCGGGACAGGATATAGCAATCAGCCCCAGCATTTT. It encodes CASYTGTGYSNQPQHF.